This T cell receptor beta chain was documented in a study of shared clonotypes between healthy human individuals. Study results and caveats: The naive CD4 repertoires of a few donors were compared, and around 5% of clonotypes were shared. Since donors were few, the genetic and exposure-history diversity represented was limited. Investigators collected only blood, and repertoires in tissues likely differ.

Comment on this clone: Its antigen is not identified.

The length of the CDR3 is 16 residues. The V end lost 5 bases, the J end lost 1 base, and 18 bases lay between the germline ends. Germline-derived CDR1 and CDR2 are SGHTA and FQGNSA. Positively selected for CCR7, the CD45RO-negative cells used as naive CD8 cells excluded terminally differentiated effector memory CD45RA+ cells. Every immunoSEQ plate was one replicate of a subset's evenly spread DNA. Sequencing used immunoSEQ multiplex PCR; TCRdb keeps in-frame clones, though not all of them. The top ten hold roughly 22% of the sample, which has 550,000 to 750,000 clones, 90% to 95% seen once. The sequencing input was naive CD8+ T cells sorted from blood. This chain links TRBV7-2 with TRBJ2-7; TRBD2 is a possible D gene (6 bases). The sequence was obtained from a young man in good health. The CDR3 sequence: CASSTPRVAGSYEQYF. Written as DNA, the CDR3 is TGTGCCAGCAGCACACCCCGGGTGGCGGGATCCTACGAGCAGTACTTC.